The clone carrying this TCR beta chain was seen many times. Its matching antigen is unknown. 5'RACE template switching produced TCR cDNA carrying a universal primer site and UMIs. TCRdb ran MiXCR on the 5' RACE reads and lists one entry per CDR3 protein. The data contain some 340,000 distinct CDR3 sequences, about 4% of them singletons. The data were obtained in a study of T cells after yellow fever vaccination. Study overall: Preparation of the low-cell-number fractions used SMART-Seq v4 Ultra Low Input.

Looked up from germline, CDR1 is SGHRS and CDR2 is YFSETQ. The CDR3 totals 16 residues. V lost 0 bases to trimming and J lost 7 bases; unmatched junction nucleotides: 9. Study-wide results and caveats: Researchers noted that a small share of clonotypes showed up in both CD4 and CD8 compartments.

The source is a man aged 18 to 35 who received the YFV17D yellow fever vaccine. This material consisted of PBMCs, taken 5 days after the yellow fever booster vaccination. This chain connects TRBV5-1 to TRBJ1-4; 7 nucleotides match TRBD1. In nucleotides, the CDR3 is TGCGCCAGCAGCTTGGGAACAGGGGCGCGGTTTGAAAAACTGTTTTTT. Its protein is CASSLGTGARFEKLFF.